A selection of T cell receptor beta chains follows, all from one sample in a study of human T cells and chemical hapten exposure. TCRdb fed the RACE reads into MiXCR, producing one record per CDR3 protein. The sample shows approximately 50,000 distinct CDR3 sequences, 9.9% of them seen only once. Sequencing was performed on whole blood, taken in connection with sensitization to the hapten diphenylcyclopropenone (DPC). All receptors derive from a woman in her forties with alopecia areata. Some clones in this sample may be carry-over from other donors' samples. CDR3s include the opening cysteine and the closing phenylalanine or tryptophan. Each record gives: V gene, CDR3 protein.

v_gene: TRBV6-2/TRBV6-3; CDR3aa: CASNIQEYQPQHF
v_gene: TRBV11-1; CDR3aa: CASSPRTGKQETQYF
v_gene: TRBV4-1; CDR3aa: CASSQGVAGQVSGGANVLTF
v_gene: TRBV29-1; CDR3aa: CIGYKVFF
v_gene: TRBV10-3; CDR3aa: CAISEEGGEQYF
v_gene: TRBV18; CDR3aa: CASSSERDEKLFF
v_gene: TRBV5-4; CDR3aa: CASSLALGSNSPLHF
v_gene: TRBV12-3/TRBV12-4; CDR3aa: CASSYRGIYQETQYF
v_gene: TRBV5-8; CDR3aa: CASSLRGVSADTQYF
v_gene: TRBV5-1; CDR3aa: CASSLLGDKETQYF
v_gene: TRBV7-9; CDR3aa: CASSPDSVPSYEQYF
v_gene: TRBV6-2/TRBV6-3; CDR3aa: CASSRGVEFSDEQYF
v_gene: TRBV6-2/TRBV6-3; CDR3aa: CASSYSMDYNEQFF
v_gene: TRBV20-1; CDR3aa: CSARDTGSGNTIYF
v_gene: TRBV5-1; CDR3aa: CASSRVILPTDTQYF
v_gene: TRBV30; CDR3aa: CAWGQGAEQYF
v_gene: TRBV11-3; CDR3aa: CASSFDGRFGDNEQFF
v_gene: TRBV9; CDR3aa: CASSPTPVGSPLHF
v_gene: TRBV6-2/TRBV6-3; CDR3aa: CASSLTPSRADTEAFF
v_gene: TRBV10-2; CDR3aa: CASSEGKAEYF